These 12 T cell receptor beta chains share one sample of origin, sequenced in a study of beta chain features in type 1 diabetes. Notes on the study in general: When Type 1 diabetes patients were examined, their TCRB CDR3s proved moderately but significantly shorter in all four CD4+ subsets.

Investigators reverse transcribed all isolated RNA, so they sequenced expressed TCRB transcripts. The data were produced by immunoSEQ multiplex PCR, yet TCRdb's version contains in-frame clones alone and is incomplete. This table has over 120,000 clones, approximately 13% appearing once. Their antigens are not known. The specimen sequenced was central memory CD4+ T cells from blood. The receptors shown here come from a man aged 18 to 29 with type 1 diabetes.

The J gene is TRBJ1-1, the V gene TRBV30; 7 bases are shared with TRBD1. V was clipped by 3 bases and J by 5 bases; unmatched bases: 6. This CDR3 spans 13 amino acids. Germline-derived CDR1 and CDR2 are GTSNPN and SVGIG (reference sequence). The CDR3, as DNA: TGTGCCTGGAGGGGAGGGGGCGAAACTGAAGCTTTCTTT. Protein product: CAWRGGGETEAFF.

V and J are TRBV30 and TRBJ1-1; D is unresolved. V lost 0 bases and J 11 bases, leaving 10 bases between the germline ends. The V gene's germline CDR1 is GTSNPN and CDR2 SVGIG (reference sequence). The CDR3 extends over 11 amino acids. Here the CDR3 DNA reads TGTGCCTGGAGTGTAAGTGGTTTCGCTTTCTTT. It encodes CAWSVSGFAFF.

The chain has TRBV6-1 and TRBJ2-3; TRBD1 is a possible D gene (6 bases). The CDR3 spans 15 residues. CDR1 and CDR2 from the germline V gene are MNHNS and SASEGT. Trimming pared 6 bases from V and 1 base from J, leaving 14 bases between. The CDR3 DNA reads TGTGCCAGCAGCCCGGACAGCCACGGCACAGATACGCAGTATTTT. This codes for CASSPDSHGTDTQYF.

This clone has more than one count but fewer than ten. The chain combines TRBV4-2 with TRBJ2-5, with a tentative D call TRBD2 (7 bases). The CDR3 contains 15 residues. CDR1 and CDR2 (germline): LGHNA, YNFKEQ. Trimming took off 1 base at V and 3 bases at J, with 12 bases between the two ends. The CDR3 DNA sequence: TGTGCCAGCAGCCAAGGGGGCGGGGGCGAAGAGACCCAGTACTTC. Amino acids: CASSQGGGGEETQYF.

This clone was found a few times. V and J are TRBV19 and TRBJ1-5; TRBD1 agrees at 9 bases. The V segment lost 8 bases and the J segment 3 bases; nucleotides outside the gene matches: 8. Germline loops: CDR1 LNHDA, CDR2 SQIVND (reference sequence). The CDR3 is 15 amino acids. This chain's CDR3 is CASWEQGATNQPQHF. In DNA, the CDR3 is TGTGCCAGTTGGGAACAGGGGGCGACCAATCAGCCCCAGCATTTT.

A few counts support this clone. The chain joins TRBV10-3 to TRBJ2-1, with 14 bases lining up with TRBD2. V gave up 9 bases and J gave up 0 bases; unmatched junction bases: 1. Germline CDR1 ENHRY, CDR2 SYGVKD. The CDR3 length is 15 residues. The CDR3 protein is CAIGTSGGSYNEQFF. CDR3 sequence (DNA): TGTGCCATTGGGACTAGCGGGGGCTCCTACAATGAGCAGTTCTTC.

This chain joins TRBV7-7 and TRBJ2-3, with D possibly TRBD1 on 5 matching bases. CDR3 length equals 15 residues. Trimming removed 5 bases at V and 0 bases at J, with 12 bases between. The germline V gene has CDR1 SSHAT and CDR2 FNYEAQ (reference sequence). The CDR3 nucleotides read TGTGCCAGCAGCCCACAGGAGACTAGCACAGATACGCAGTATTTT. Translation: CASSPQETSTDTQYF.

V is TRBV4-2 and J is TRBJ2-3, with 11 bases matching TRBD2. J lost 4 bases, V lost 0 bases, and 9 bases had no gene match. CDR1 LGHNA and CDR2 YNFKEQ come from the germline V gene. The CDR3 contains 18 residues. CDR3 DNA sequence: TGTGCCAGCAGCCAAGATAGGGGTAGCGGGGGGGCCGCAGATACGCAGTATTTT. It codes for CASSQDRGSGGAADTQYF.

The V and J genes are TRBV14 and TRBJ1-3; 7 bases line up with TRBD1. V lost 5 bases, J lost 2 bases, and 6 bases stayed unmatched. Germline CDR1 is SGHDN and CDR2 is FVKESK. CDR3 length: 15 residues. CDR3 sequence: CASSKMGTAGNTIYF. CDR3 nucleotides: TGTGCCAGCAGCAAAATGGGGACAGCTGGAAACACCATATATTTT.

This clone was found a few times. The CDR3 DNA is TGTGCCAGCAGCCGGGACAGTTTTAGCACAGATACGCAGTATTTT. Translation gives CASSRDSFSTDTQYF. This chain connects TRBV7-9 to TRBJ2-3; 7 nucleotides align to TRBD1. Germline CDR1 SEHNR, CDR2 FQNEAQ (reference sequence). With V trimmed by 5 bases and J by 0 bases, 5 bases remained unmatched. The CDR3 totals 15 residues.

This rearrangement joins TRBV2 to TRBJ1-1; 7 positions agree with TRBD1. The CDR3 has 15 residues. The trim removed 7 bases at V and 0 bases at J, leaving 8 bases unmatched. The germline CDR1 and CDR2 sequences are SNHLY and FYNNEI. The CDR3: CASKERGLVNTEAFF. The CDR3 nucleotides are TGTGCCAGCAAAGAGAGGGGGCTTGTGAACACTGAAGCTTTCTTT.

The V gene is TRBV5-1, the J gene TRBJ2-1; D perhaps matches TRBD1 (5 bases). Germline V gene lookup returns CDR1 SGHRS and CDR2 YFSETQ. The CDR3 consists of 15 residues. Trimming stripped 5 bases from V and 2 bases from J, with 14 bases between. The CDR3 DNA sequence: TGCGCCAGCAGTAACCAGGGCTATCCCTACAATGAGCAGTTCTTC. Protein sequence: CASSNQGYPYNEQFF.